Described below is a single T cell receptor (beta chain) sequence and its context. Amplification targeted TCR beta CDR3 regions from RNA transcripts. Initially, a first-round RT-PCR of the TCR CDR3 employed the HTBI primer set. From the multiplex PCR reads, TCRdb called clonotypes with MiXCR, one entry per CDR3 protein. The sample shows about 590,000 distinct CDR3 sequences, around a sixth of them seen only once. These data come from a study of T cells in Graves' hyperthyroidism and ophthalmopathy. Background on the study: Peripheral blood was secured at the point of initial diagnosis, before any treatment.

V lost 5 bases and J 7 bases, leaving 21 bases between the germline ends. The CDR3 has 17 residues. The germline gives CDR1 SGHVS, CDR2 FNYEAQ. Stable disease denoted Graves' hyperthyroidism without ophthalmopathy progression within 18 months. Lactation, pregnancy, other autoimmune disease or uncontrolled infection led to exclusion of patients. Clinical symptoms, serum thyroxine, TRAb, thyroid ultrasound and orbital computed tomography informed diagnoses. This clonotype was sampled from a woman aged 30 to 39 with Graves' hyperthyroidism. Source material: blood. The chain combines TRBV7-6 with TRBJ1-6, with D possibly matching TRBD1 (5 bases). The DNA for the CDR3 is TGTGCCAGCAGCGCGGGGCGCGGTGCACGGGGGAATTCACCCCTCCACTTT. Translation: CASSAGRGARGNSPLHF.